This TCR beta chain comes out of a study of OX40 agonist ivuxolimab in advanced cancers. Findings and limits, study-wide: At 0.1 to 3.0 mg/kg, clonal expansion of CD4+ and CD8+ blood T cells had occurred by week 6. Among the least clonally expanded were partial responders at 0.1-3.0 mg/kg.

As concerns this clone: The antigen remains unidentified.

Trimming left V 3 bases short and J 3 bases short, with 8 bases between. There are 13 residues in the CDR3. CDR1 is LNHDA and CDR2 is SQIVND in the germline V gene (reference sequence). Data came from immunoSEQ multiplex PCR; TCRdb stores just in-frame clones and leaves some out. The sample shows roughly 92,000 clones, about 92% of them seen only once. The TCR originated in an adult with an advanced solid tumor such as melanoma, head and neck, liver or kidney cancer. Sequencing was performed on CD4+ or CD8+ T cells sorted from blood, taken in a trial of the OX40 agonist ivuxolimab. The chain joins TRBV19 to TRBJ1-1; no clear D gene. CDR3 protein: CASSIGSDTEAFF. CDR3 DNA sequence: TGTGCCAGTAGTATTGGGTCGGACACTGAAGCTTTCTTT. Full variable domain (outside the CDR3, taken from reference TRBV19 and TRBJ1-1): DGGITQSPKYLFRKEGQNVTLSCEQNLNHDAMYWYRQDPGQGLRLIYYSQIVNDFQKGDIAEGYSVSREKKESFPLTVTSAQKNPTAFYLCASSIGSDTEAFFGQGTRLTVV.